These T cell receptor beta chains were read from a single sample in a study of beta chain features in type 1 diabetes. The protocol was immunoSEQ multiplex PCR, while the TCRdb copy is restricted to in-frame clones and leaves out a portion. This sample has 900,000 or so clones; 17% occur once, and the top ten carry around 0.02%. Sequencing used naive CD4+ T cells from blood. The receptors here all came from a woman under 30 in good health. Each CDR3 is given with its conserved first and last residue. A D gene is named only where the DNA matches it firmly. Clone size is given for some rows only: seen once, a few or many times, or a class if the clone is expanded.

v_gene: TRBV7-2
j_gene: TRBJ2-7
d_gene: -
abundance: -
CDR3aa: CASSSWAGADEQYF
CDR3nt: TGTGCCAGCAGCAGCTGGGCAGGGGCTGACGAGCAGTACTTC

v_gene: TRBV19
j_gene: TRBJ2-4
d_gene: -
abundance: -
CDR3aa: CASSMSGQAKNIQYF
CDR3nt: TGTGCCAGTAGTATGAGTGGCCAAGCCAAAAACATTCAGTACTTC

v_gene: TRBV7-2
j_gene: TRBJ2-7
d_gene: -
abundance: -
CDR3aa: CASSPRTIYEQYF
CDR3nt: TGTGCCAGCAGCCCCCGGACAATCTACGAGCAGTACTTC

v_gene: TRBV7-3
j_gene: TRBJ2-4
d_gene: -
abundance: -
CDR3aa: CASSPPSGLMAKNIQYF
CDR3nt: TGTGCCAGCAGCCCCCCGTCGGGACTCATGGCCAAAAACATTCAGTACTTC

v_gene: TRBV7-8
j_gene: TRBJ2-2
d_gene: -
abundance: -
CDR3aa: CASSFDRAAKLVSGELFF
CDR3nt: TGTGCCAGCAGCTTCGATAGGGCCGCGAAACTAGTTTCCGGGGAGCTGTTTTTT

v_gene: TRBV7-2
j_gene: TRBJ1-6
d_gene: -
abundance: -
CDR3aa: CASTYSPGSYNSPLHF
CDR3nt: TGTGCCAGCACATACAGTCCTGGCTCCTATAATTCACCCCTCCACTTT

v_gene: TRBV2
j_gene: TRBJ2-7
d_gene: -
abundance: few
CDR3aa: CASKPRGTSSYEQYF
CDR3nt: TGTGCCAGTAAGCCCAGGGGCACCAGCTCCTACGAGCAGTACTTC

v_gene: TRBV11-2
j_gene: TRBJ2-1
d_gene: -
abundance: -
CDR3aa: CASSSYVGQFF
CDR3nt: TGTGCCAGCAGCTCGTATGTGGGGCAGTTCTTC

v_gene: TRBV6-5
j_gene: TRBJ1-2
d_gene: -
abundance: -
CDR3aa: CASGYANYGYTF
CDR3nt: TGTGCCAGCGGGTACGCTAACTATGGCTACACCTTC

v_gene: TRBV7-3
j_gene: TRBJ2-5
d_gene: -
abundance: -
CDR3aa: CASSLIADETQYF
CDR3nt: TGTGCCAGCAGCCTCATAGCTGATGAGACCCAGTACTTC

v_gene: TRBV2
j_gene: TRBJ2-7
d_gene: TRBD1
abundance: few
CDR3aa: CASRKGQRSYEQYF
CDR3nt: TGTGCCAGCAGGAAGGGACAGCGATCCTACGAGCAGTACTTC

v_gene: TRBV5-1
j_gene: TRBJ2-7
d_gene: TRBD1
abundance: -
CDR3aa: CASSSSTGVAYEQYF
CDR3nt: TGCGCCAGCAGCTCGTCAACAGGGGTGGCCTACGAGCAGTACTTC

v_gene: TRBV11-2
j_gene: TRBJ2-1
d_gene: TRBD2
abundance: few
CDR3aa: CASSSIEGLAVLNEQFF
CDR3nt: TGTGCCAGCAGCTCTATCGAGGGACTAGCGGTTCTCAATGAGCAGTTCTTC

v_gene: TRBV2
j_gene: TRBJ2-7
d_gene: TRBD2
abundance: -
CDR3aa: CASSPRLAGYFSPYEQYF
CDR3nt: TGTGCCAGCAGTCCTAGACTAGCGGGATATTTTTCGCCCTACGAGCAGTACTTC

v_gene: TRBV27
j_gene: TRBJ2-7
d_gene: TRBD1
abundance: -
CDR3aa: CASRKQGAYEQYF
CDR3nt: TGTGCCAGCAGAAAACAGGGGGCCTACGAGCAGTACTTC

v_gene: TRBV18
j_gene: TRBJ2-3
d_gene: -
abundance: few
CDR3aa: CASSPRTGLTDTQYF
CDR3nt: TGTGCCAGCTCACCACGGACGGGCCTCACAGATACGCAGTATTTT

v_gene: TRBV28
j_gene: TRBJ2-5
d_gene: -
abundance: -
CDR3aa: CASSLRLGDRAQETQYF
CDR3nt: TGTGCCAGCAGTTTGCGGTTAGGGGATCGCGCACAAGAGACCCAGTACTTC

v_gene: TRBV19
j_gene: TRBJ2-3
d_gene: -
abundance: -
CDR3aa: CATNSGPDTQYF
CDR3nt: TGTGCCACCAACTCAGGCCCAGATACGCAGTATTTT

v_gene: TRBV2
j_gene: TRBJ2-2
d_gene: TRBD2
abundance: few
CDR3aa: CASSDRSERLAGLGELFF
CDR3nt: TGTGCCAGCAGTGATCGTAGTGAGCGGCTAGCGGGATTGGGGGAGCTGTTTTTT

v_gene: TRBV2
j_gene: TRBJ1-4
d_gene: -
abundance: few
CDR3aa: CATKAGGNEKLFF
CDR3nt: TGTGCCACAAAAGCCGGCGGTAATGAAAAACTGTTTTTT

v_gene: TRBV6-5
j_gene: TRBJ1-1
d_gene: -
abundance: -
CDR3aa: CASSYFAGDTEAFF
CDR3nt: TGTGCCAGCAGTTACTTTGCGGGGGACACTGAAGCTTTCTTT

v_gene: TRBV5-1
j_gene: TRBJ2-3
d_gene: -
abundance: few
CDR3aa: CASSLVAVLTDTQYF
CDR3nt: TGCGCCAGCAGCTTGGTAGCAGTGCTCACAGATACGCAGTATTTT

v_gene: TRBV19
j_gene: TRBJ2-3
d_gene: -
abundance: few
CDR3aa: CASSVAGADTQYF
CDR3nt: TGTGCCAGTAGTGTTGCAGGGGCAGATACGCAGTATTTT

v_gene: TRBV15
j_gene: TRBJ2-1
d_gene: -
abundance: -
CDR3aa: CATSRDFRASWLVGEQFF
CDR3nt: TGTGCCACCAGCAGAGATTTCCGCGCTAGTTGGCTGGTCGGTGAGCAGTTCTTC

v_gene: TRBV18
j_gene: TRBJ2-5
d_gene: -
abundance: few
CDR3aa: CASSPGLGGETQYF
CDR3nt: TGTGCCAGCTCACCAGGATTGGGCGGAGAGACCCAGTACTTC

v_gene: TRBV5-1
j_gene: TRBJ1-1
d_gene: TRBD1
abundance: few
CDR3aa: CASSYGDRDLNTEAFF
CDR3nt: TGCGCCAGCAGCTATGGAGACAGGGACTTGAACACTGAAGCTTTCTTT

v_gene: TRBV11-2
j_gene: TRBJ2-1
d_gene: -
abundance: -
CDR3aa: CASSVTGLEQFF
CDR3nt: TGTGCCAGCAGCGTAACTGGTTTAGAGCAGTTCTTC

v_gene: TRBV27
j_gene: TRBJ2-7
d_gene: -
abundance: -
CDR3aa: CASSPDTTYEQYF
CDR3nt: TGTGCCAGCAGCCCAGACACGACCTACGAGCAGTACTTC

v_gene: TRBV27
j_gene: TRBJ2-7
d_gene: -
abundance: few
CDR3aa: CASSLYRGGVFYEQYF
CDR3nt: TGTGCCAGCAGTCTATATAGGGGGGGTGTCTTCTACGAGCAGTACTTC

v_gene: TRBV7-2
j_gene: TRBJ2-4
d_gene: -
abundance: few
CDR3aa: CASSFRGAANIQYF
CDR3nt: TGTGCCAGCAGCTTTAGGGGCGCCGCTAACATTCAGTACTTC

v_gene: TRBV6-5
j_gene: TRBJ2-6
d_gene: -
abundance: -
CDR3aa: CASSYLGTGANVLTF
CDR3nt: TGTGCCAGCAGTTACTTAGGAACGGGGGCCAACGTCCTGACTTTC

v_gene: TRBV19
j_gene: TRBJ2-7
d_gene: TRBD2
abundance: few
CDR3aa: CASSKISSGRAYEQYF
CDR3nt: TGTGCCAGTAGTAAAATCTCTAGCGGGCGCGCCTACGAGCAGTACTTC

v_gene: TRBV7-9
j_gene: TRBJ1-2
d_gene: -
abundance: few
CDR3aa: CASSLFSRDLNYGYTF
CDR3nt: TGTGCCAGCAGCTTATTTTCCAGGGACCTAAACTATGGCTACACCTTC

v_gene: TRBV10-3
j_gene: TRBJ2-7
d_gene: -
abundance: few
CDR3aa: CAISSTVDSYEQYF
CDR3nt: TGTGCCATCAGTTCGACAGTAGACTCCTACGAGCAGTACTTC

v_gene: TRBV29-1
j_gene: TRBJ2-1
d_gene: TRBD2
abundance: few
CDR3aa: CSVVVSSGYNEQFF
CDR3nt: TGCAGCGTTGTAGTTTCTAGCGGGTACAATGAGCAGTTCTTC

v_gene: TRBV2
j_gene: TRBJ1-5
d_gene: -
abundance: -
CDR3aa: CASRSTGGSNQPQHF
CDR3nt: TGTGCCAGCAGATCTACGGGAGGTTCAAATCAGCCCCAGCATTTT

v_gene: TRBV6-1
j_gene: TRBJ2-5
d_gene: TRBD2
abundance: -
CDR3aa: CASSVAGGDKTQYF
CDR3nt: TGTGCCAGCAGTGTAGCGGGAGGTGATAAGACCCAGTACTTC